The clone carrying this T cell receptor (beta chain) was counted ten times or more. The antigen is undetermined. These data belong to a study of T cell repertoires in cytomegalovirus infection. As for the study in general: Indications of both CMV infection and matching HLA type were provided by public TCR beta signatures.

TCRdb ran MiXCR on the reads and lists one entry per CDR3 protein. The data contain approximately 730,000 distinct CDR3 sequences, almost 30% of them singletons. Trimming removed 7 bases from V and 0 bases from J, with 10 bases in between. This CDR3 is built from 13 residues. The germline V gene has CDR1 SEHNR and CDR2 FQNEAQ (reference sequence). The receptor was derived from a human donor in good health (CMV status not recorded). Some clones in this sample may be carry-over from other donors' samples. The chain has TRBV7-9 and TRBJ2-7, with D uncertain. The sample consisted of cultured CD8+ T cells from PBMCs, taken from culture after CMV antigen stimulation. CDR3 DNA: TGTGCCAGCACCCCTCCGGGCTCCTACGAGCAGTACTTC. Translation: CASTPPGSYEQYF.